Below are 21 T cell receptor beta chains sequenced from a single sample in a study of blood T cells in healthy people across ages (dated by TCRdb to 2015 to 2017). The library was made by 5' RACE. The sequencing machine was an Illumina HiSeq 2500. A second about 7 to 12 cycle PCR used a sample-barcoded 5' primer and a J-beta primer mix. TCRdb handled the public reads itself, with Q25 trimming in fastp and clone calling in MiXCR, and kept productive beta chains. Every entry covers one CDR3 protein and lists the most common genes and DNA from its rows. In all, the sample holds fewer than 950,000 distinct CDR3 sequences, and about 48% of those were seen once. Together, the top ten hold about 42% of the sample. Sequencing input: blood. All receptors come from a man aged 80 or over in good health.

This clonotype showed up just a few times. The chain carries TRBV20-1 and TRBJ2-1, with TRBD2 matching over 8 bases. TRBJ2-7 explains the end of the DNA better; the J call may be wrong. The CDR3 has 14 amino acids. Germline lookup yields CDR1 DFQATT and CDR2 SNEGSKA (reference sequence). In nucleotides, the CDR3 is TGCAGTGCTAGAGTCGGGAGCGGGAGTACGGAGCAGTACTTC. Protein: CSARVGSGSTEQYF.

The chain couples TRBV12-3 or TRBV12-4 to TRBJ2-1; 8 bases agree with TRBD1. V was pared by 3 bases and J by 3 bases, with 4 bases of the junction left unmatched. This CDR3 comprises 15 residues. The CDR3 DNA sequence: TGTGCCAGCAGTTTTTACAGGGGGATCTACAATGAGCAGTTCTTC. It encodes CASSFYRGIYNEQFF.

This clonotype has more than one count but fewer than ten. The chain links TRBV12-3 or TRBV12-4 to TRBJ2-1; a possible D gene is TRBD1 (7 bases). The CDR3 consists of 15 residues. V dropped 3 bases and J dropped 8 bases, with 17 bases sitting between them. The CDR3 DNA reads TGTGCCAGCAGTTTTGGGGCAGGGGGGAAGTATGAGCAGTTCTTC. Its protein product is CASSFGAGGKYEQFF.

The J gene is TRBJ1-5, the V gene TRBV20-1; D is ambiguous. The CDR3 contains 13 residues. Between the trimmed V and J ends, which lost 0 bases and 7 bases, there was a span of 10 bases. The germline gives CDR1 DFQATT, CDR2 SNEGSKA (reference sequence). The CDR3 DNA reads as TGCAGTGCTAGAGATCGGGGTGAACAGCCCCAGCATTTT. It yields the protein CSARDRGEQPQHF.

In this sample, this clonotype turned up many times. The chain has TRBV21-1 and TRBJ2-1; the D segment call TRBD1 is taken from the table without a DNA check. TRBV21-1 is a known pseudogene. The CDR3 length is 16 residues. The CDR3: CASSSYQGGSGNEQFF. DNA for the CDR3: TGTGCCAGCAGCTCTTACCAGGGGGGGTCGGGCAATGAGCAGTTCTTC.

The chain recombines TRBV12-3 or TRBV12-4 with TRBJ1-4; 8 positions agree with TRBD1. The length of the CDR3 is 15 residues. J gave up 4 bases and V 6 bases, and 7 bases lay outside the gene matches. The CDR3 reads CASSSGQGLNEKLFF. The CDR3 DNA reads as TGTGCCAGCAGCTCCGGACAGGGACTTAATGAAAAACTGTTTTTT.

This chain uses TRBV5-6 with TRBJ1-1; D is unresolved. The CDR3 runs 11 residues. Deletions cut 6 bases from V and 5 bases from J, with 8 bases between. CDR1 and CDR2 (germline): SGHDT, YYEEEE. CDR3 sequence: CASTSGTEAFF. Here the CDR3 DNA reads TGTGCCAGCACTTCGGGAACTGAAGCTTTCTTT.

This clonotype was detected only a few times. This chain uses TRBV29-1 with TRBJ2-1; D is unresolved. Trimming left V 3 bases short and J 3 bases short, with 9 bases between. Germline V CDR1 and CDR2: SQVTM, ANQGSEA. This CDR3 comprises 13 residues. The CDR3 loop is CSVDEPIYNEQFF. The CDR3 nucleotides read TGCAGCGTTGACGAACCCATCTACAATGAGCAGTTCTTC.

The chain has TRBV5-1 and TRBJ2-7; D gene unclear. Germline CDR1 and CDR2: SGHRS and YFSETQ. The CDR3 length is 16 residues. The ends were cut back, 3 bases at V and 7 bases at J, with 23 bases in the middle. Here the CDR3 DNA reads TGCGCCAGCAGCTCGGGCCGTGCGAGCTCCTACAATGAGCAGTACTTC. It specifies CASSSGRASSYNEQYF.

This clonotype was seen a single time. The CDR3 DNA reads as TGCGCCAGCAGCCGATCGGGGGACAGCATTCCCTCGGGCTACACCTTC. Translated, it gives CASSRSGDSIPSGYTF. The chain uses TRBV5-1 and TRBJ1-2; 7 bases are shared with TRBD1. CDR3 length: 16 residues. J lost 8 bases, V lost 4 bases, and 17 bases had no gene match. Germline CDR1 SGHRS, CDR2 YFSETQ.

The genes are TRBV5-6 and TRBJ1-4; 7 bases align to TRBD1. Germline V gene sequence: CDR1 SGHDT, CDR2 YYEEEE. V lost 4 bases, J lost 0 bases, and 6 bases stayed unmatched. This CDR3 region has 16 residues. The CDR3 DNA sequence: TGTGCCAGCAGCACGCTCCAGGGGGCAACTAATGAAAAACTGTTTTTT. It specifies CASSTLQGATNEKLFF.

DNA of the CDR3: TGTGCCAGCAGTCCAACCCGGGACAGAAGGTGGCAGCCCCAGCATTTT. Translation: CASSPTRDRRWQPQHF. This rearrangement joins TRBV27 to TRBJ1-5; 7 nucleotides align to TRBD1. CDR1 MNHEY and CDR2 SMNVEV come from the germline V gene (reference sequence). The V and J ends lost 5 bases and 7 bases, in that order; junction bases with no gene match: 14. The CDR3 extends over 16 amino acids.

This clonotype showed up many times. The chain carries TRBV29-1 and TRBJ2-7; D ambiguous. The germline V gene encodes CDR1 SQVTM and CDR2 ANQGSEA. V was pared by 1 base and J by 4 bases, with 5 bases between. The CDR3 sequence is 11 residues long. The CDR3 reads CSVEGGYEQYF. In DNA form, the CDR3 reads TGCAGCGTTGAAGGGGGTTACGAGCAGTACTTC.

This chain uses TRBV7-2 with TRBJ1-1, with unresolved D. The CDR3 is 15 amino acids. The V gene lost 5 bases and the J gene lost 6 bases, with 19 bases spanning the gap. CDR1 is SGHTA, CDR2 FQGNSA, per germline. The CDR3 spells CASSPWIGTFAEAFF. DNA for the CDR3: TGTGCCAGCAGCCCCTGGATCGGTACGTTCGCTGAAGCTTTCTTT.

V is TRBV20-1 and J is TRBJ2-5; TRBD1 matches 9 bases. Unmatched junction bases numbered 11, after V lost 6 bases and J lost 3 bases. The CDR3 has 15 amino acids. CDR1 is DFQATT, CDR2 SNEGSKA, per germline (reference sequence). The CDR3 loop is CSATPGTGLEETQYF. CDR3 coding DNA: TGCAGTGCAACCCCCGGGACAGGGCTTGAAGAGACCCAGTACTTC.

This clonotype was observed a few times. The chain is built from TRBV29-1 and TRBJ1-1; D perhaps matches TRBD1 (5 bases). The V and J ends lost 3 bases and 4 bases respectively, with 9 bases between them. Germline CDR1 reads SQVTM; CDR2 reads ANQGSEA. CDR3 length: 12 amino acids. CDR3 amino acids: CSVEQGPTEAFF. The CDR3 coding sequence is TGCAGCGTTGAGCAGGGCCCCACTGAAGCTTTCTTT.

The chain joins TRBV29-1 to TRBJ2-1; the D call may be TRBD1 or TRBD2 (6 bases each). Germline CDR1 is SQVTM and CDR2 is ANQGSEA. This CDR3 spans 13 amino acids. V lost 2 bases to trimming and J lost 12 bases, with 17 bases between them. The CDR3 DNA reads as TGCAGCGTTGAACCCGGGGGCGCGTGTGGGCAGTTCTTC. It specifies CSVEPGGACGQFF.

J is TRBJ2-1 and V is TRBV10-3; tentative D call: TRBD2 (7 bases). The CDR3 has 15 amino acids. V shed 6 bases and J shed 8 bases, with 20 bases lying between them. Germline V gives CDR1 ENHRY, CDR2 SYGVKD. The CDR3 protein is CAISPGRGDIDEQFF. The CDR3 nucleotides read TGTGCCATCAGCCCGGGACGGGGGGACATTGATGAGCAGTTCTTC.

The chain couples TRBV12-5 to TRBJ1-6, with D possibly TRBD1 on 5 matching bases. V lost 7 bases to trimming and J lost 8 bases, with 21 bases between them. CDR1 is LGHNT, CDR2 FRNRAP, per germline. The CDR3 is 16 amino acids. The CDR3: CASAPGRGYGDSPLHF. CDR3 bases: TGTGCTAGTGCCCCAGGGAGGGGTTACGGGGATTCACCCCTCCACTTT.

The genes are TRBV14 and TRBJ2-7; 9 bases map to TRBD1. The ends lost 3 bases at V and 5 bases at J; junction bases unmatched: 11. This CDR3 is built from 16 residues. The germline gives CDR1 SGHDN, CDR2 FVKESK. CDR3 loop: CASSHRTGTGFNEQYF. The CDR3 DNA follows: TGTGCCAGCAGCCACCGAACCGGGACAGGGTTCAACGAGCAGTACTTC.

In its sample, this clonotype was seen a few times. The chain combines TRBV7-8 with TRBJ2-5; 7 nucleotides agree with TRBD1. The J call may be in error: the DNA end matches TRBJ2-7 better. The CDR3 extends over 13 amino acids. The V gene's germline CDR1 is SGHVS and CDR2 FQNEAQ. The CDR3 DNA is TGTGCCAGCAGCCGGACAGGCGGGCACGAGCAGTACTTC. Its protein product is CASSRTGGHEQYF.